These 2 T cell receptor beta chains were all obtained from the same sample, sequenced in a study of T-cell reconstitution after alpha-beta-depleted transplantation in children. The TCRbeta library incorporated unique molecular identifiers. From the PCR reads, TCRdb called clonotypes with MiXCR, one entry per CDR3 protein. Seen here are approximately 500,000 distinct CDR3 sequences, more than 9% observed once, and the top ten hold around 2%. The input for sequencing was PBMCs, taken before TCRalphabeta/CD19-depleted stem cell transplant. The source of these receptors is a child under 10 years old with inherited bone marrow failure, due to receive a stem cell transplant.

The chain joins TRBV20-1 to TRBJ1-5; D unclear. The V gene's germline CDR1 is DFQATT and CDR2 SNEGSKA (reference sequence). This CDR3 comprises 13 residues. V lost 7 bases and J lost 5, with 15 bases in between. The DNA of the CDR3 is TGCAGTGTCACCACGGGTGAGGATCAGCCCCAGCATTTT. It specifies CSVTTGEDQPQHF.

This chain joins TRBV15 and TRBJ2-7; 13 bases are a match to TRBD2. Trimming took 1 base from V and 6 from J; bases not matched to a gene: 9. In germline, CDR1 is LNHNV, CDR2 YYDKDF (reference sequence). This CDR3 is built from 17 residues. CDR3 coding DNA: TGTGCCACCAGCAGAGCCTCGGGACTAGCGGGATTGGGCGAGCAGTACTTC. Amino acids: CATSRASGLAGLGEQYF.